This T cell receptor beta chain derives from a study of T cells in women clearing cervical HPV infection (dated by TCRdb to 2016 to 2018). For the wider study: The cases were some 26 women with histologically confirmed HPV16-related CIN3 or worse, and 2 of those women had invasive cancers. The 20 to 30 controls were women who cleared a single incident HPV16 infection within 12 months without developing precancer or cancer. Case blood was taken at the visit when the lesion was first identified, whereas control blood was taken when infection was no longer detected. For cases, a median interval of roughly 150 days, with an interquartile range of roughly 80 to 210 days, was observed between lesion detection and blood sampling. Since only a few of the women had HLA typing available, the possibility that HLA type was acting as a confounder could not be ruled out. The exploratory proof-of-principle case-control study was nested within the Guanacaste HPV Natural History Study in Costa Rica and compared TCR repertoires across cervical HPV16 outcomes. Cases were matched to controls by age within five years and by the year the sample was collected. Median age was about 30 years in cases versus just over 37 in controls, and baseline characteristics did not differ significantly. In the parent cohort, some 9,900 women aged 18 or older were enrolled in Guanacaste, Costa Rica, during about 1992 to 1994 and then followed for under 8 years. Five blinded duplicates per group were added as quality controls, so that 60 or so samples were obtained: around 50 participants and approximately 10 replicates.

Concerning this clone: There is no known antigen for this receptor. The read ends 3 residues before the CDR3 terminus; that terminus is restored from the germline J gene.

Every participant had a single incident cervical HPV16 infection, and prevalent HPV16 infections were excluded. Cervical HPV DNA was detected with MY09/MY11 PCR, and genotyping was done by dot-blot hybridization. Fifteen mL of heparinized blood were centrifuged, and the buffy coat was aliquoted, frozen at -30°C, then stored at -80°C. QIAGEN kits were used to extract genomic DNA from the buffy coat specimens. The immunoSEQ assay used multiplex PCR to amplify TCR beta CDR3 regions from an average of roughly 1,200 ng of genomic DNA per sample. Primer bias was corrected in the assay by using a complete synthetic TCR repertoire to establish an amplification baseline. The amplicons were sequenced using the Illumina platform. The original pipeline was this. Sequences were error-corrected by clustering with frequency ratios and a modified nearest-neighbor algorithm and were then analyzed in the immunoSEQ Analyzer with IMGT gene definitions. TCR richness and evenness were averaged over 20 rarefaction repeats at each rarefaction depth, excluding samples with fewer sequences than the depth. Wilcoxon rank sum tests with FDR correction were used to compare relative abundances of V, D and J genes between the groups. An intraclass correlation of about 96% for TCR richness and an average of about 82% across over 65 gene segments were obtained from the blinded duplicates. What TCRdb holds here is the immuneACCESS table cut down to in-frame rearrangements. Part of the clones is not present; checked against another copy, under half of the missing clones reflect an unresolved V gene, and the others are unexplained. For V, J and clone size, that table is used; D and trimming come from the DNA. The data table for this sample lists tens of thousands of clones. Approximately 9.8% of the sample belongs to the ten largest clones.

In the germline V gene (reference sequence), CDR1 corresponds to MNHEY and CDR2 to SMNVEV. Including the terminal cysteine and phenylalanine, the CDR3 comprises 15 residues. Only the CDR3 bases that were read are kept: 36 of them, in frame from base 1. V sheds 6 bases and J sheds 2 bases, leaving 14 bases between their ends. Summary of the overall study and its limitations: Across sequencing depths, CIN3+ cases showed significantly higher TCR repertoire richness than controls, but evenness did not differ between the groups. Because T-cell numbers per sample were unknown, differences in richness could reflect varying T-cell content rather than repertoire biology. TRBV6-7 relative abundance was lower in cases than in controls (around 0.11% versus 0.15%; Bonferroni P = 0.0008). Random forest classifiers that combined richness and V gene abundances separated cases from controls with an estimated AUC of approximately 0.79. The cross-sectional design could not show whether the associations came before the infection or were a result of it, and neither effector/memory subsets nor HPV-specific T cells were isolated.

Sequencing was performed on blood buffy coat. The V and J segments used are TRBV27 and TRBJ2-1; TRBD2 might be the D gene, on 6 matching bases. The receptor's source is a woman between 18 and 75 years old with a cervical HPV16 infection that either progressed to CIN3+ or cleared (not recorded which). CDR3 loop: CASSLGGNPYNEQFF. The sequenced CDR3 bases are TGTGCCAGCAGCCTCGGGGGTAACCCCTACAATGAG.